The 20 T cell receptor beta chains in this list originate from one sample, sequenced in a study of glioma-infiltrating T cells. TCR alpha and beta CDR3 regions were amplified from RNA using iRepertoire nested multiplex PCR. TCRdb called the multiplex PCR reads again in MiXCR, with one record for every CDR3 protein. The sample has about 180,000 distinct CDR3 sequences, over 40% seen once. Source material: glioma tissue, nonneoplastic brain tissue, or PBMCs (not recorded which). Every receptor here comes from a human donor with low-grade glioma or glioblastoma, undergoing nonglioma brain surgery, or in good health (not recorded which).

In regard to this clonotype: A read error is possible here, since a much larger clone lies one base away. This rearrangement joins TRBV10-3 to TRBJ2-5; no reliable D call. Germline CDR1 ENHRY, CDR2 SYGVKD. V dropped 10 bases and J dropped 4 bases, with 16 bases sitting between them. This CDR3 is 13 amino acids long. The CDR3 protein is CARSHPPPETQYF. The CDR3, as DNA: TGTGCCAGGAGCCATCCCCCTCCAGAGACCCAGTACTTC.

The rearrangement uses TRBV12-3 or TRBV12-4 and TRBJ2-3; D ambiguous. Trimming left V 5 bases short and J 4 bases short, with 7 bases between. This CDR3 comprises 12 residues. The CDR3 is CASSLTADTQYF. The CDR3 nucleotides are TGTGCCAGCAGTCTAACAGCAGATACGCAGTATTTT.

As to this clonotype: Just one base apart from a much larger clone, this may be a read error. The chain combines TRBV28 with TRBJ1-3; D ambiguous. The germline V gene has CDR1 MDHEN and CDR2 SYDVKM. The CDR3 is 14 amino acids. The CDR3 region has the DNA TGTGCCAGCAGTTTGCCGGGGTCTGGAAGCACCATATATTTT. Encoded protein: CASSLPGSGSTIYF.

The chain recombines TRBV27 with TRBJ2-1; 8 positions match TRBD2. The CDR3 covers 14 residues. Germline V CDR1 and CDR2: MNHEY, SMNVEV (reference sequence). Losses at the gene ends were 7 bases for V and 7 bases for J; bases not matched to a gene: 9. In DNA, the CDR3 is TGTGCCAGCAATACGGGACTAGAGGGTAATGAGCAGTTCTTC. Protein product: CASNTGLEGNEQFF.

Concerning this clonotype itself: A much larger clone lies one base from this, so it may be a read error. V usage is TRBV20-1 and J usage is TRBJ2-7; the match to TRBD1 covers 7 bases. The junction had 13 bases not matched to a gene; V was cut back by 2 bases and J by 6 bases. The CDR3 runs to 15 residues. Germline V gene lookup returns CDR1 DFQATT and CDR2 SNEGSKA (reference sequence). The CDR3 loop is CSARTDRVFSGEQYF. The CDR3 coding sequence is TGCAGTGCTAGAACCGACAGGGTATTCTCTGGCGAGCAGTACTTC.

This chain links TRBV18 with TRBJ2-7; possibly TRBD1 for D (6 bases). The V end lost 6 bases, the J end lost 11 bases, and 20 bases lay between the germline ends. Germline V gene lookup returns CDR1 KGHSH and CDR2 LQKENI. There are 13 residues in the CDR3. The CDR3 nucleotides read TGTGCCAGCTCTCGGGACAAATCTGATGAGAAGTACTTC. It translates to CASSRDKSDEKYF.

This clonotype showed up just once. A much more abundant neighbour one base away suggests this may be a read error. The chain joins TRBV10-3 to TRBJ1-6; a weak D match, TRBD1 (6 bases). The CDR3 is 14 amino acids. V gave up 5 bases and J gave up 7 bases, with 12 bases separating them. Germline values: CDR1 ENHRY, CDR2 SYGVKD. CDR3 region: CAISYREFNSPLHF. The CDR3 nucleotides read TGTGCCATCAGTTACAGGGAGTTCAATTCACCCCTCCACTTT.

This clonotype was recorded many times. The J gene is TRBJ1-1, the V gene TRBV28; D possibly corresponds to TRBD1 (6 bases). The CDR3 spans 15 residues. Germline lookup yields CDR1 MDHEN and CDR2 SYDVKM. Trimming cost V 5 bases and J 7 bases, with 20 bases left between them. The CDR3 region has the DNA TGTGCCAGCAGTCCCTACCCGAGGGGGGGCAGTGAAGCTTTCTTT. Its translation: CASSPYPRGGSEAFF.

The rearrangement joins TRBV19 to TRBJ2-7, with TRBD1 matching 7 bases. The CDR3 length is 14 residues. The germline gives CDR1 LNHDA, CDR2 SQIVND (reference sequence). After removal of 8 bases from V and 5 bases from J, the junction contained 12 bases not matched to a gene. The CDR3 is CASSGTDFVDEQYF. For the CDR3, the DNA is TGTGCCAGTTCCGGGACAGACTTCGTCGACGAGCAGTACTTC.

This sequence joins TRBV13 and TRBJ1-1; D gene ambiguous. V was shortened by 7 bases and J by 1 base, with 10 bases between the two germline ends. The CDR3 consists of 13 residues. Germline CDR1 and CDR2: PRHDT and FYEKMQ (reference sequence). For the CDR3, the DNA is TGTGCCAGCACTCGAGACAAGAACACTGAAGCTTTCTTT. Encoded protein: CASTRDKNTEAFF.

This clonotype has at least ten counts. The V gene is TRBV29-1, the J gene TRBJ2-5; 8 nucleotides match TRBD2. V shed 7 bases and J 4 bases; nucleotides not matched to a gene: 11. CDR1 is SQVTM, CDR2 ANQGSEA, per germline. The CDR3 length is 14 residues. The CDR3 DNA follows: TGCAGCGCCGGACTTAGCGGGGCCGGAGAGACCCAGTACTTC. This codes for CSAGLSGAGETQYF.

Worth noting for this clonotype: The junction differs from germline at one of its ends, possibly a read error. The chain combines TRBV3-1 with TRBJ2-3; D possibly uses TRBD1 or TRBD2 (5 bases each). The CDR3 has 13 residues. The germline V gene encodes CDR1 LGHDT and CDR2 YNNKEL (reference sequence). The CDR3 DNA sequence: TGCGCCAGCAGCCAAGGCTTGGGGGATAAGCAGTATTTT. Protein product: CASSQGLGDKQYF.

For the CDR3, the DNA is TGTGCCAGCAGTTTGGCAGGGGACCCATATACGCAGTATTTT. This encodes CASSLAGDPYTQYF. The gene calls are TRBV27 and TRBJ2-3; maybe TRBD1 (6 bases). V was clipped by 3 bases and J by 7 bases, with 14 bases between them. The CDR3 sequence is 14 residues long. The germline V gene has CDR1 MNHEY and CDR2 SMNVEV (reference sequence).

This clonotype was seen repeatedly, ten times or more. Here the CDR3 DNA reads TGTGCCAGCAGTCGCACACCCGGAACTAGCGGGGATTACAATGAGCAGTTCTTC. This gives the protein CASSRTPGTSGDYNEQFF. This chain links TRBV6-1 with TRBJ2-1, with TRBD2 matching 10 bases. The CDR3 extends over 18 amino acids. Germline V gives CDR1 MNHNS, CDR2 SASEGT. The V segment lost 5 bases and the J segment 4 bases; nucleotides outside the gene matches: 14.

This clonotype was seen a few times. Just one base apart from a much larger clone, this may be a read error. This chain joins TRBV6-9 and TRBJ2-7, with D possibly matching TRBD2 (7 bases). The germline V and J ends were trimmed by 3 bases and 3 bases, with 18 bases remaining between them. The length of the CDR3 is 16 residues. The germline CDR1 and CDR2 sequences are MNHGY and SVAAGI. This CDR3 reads CASSYQSRGGGYEQYF. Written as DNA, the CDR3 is TGTGCCAGCAGTTACCAGAGTAGAGGGGGGGGCTACGAGCAGTACTTC.

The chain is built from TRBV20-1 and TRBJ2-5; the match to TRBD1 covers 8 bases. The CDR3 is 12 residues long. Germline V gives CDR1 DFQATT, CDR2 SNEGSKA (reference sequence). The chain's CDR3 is CSGDRHQETQYF. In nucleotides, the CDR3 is TGCAGCGGGGACAGGCACCAAGAGACCCAGTACTTC.

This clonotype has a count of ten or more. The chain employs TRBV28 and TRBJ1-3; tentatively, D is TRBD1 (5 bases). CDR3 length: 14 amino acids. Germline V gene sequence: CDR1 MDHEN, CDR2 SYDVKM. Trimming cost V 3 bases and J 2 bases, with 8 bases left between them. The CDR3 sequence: CASSLAGAGNTIYF. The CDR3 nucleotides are TGTGCCAGCAGTTTGGCGGGGGCTGGAAACACCATATATTTT.

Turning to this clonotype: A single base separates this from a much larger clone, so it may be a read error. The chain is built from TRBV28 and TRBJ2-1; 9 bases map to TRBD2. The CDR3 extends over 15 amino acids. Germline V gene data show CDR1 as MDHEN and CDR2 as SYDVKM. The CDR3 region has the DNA TGTGGCACGAAAACCGGGACTAGCAACAATGAAGAGCGGTTCTTC. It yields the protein CGTKTGTSNNEERFF.

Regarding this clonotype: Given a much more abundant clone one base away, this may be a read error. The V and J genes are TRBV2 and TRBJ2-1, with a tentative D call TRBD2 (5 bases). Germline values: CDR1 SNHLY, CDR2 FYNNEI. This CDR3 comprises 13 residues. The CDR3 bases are TGTGCCAGCCGAAGCGGAGTCTACAATCAGCAGTTCTTC. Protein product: CASRSGVYNQQFF.

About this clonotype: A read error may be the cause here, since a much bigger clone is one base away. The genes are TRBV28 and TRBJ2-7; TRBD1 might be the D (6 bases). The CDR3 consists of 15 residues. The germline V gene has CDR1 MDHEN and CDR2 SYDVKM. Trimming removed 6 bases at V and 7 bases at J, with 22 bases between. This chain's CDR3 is CASSKQLGTGSEQYF. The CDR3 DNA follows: TGTGCCAGCAGCAAACAACTCGGCACAGGGAGTGAGCAGTACTTC.